The present T cell receptor beta chain was sequenced within a study of molecular identifiers for immune sequencing clone quantification (dated by TCRdb to between 2017 and 2018). For the study in its entirety: For a replicate experiment, RNA from approximately 20,000 or 100,000 naive CD8 T cells was divided into five aliquots, of which four were sequenced. The study was a methods study using CD8 T cells to benchmark molecular-identifier clustering-based TCR repertoire sequencing (MIDCIRS) and TCR RNA copy counting.

Preparation of the library involved PCR. Data came from an Illumina HiSeq 4000. Bulk TCR libraries were prepared as previously described, using TCR primers listed in Table S5. Total RNA was purified with the Qiagen AllPrep DNA/RNA kit. Reads from multiple sequencing runs of the same library were pooled before analysis. On the authors' methods: Reads were retained only if their TCR constant sequence matched exactly, and those retained reads were trimmed to 150 nt and grouped according to their 12-nt molecular barcodes. Reads in each barcode group were sub-clustered using a 15% Levenshtein threshold, and a quality-weighted consensus sequence was built for each RNA molecule. Non-functional sequences were removed, as were lower-count sequences one edit away from another. On the basis of fitting two negative binomial distributions, barcode sub-clusters with fewer than 20% of the maximum read count were discarded. The public reads were reanalyzed by TCRdb: fastp trimming at Q25, MiXCR alignment, in-frame beta chains only. Rows merge per CDR3 protein into single entries with the most common DNA and genes. In this record, the V and J calls reflect TCRdb's handling and not the investigators' own analysis. This sample holds 50,000 to 65,000 distinct CDR3 sequences; under 30% were observed only once. Under 2% of the sample is in the top ten clones.

Libraries of naive CD8 T cells were generated from about 21,000 to 970,000 sorted cells, with 10%, 30% or 50% of the purified RNA used. On a BD FACSAria II, naive CD8 T cells were FACS-sorted as CD8+CD4-CCR7+CD45RA+ and collected into RLT Plus buffer. Detection sensitivity was tested by spiking Jurkat RNA equal to some 11 TCR copies' worth into samples containing about 18,000-1,000,000 naive CD8 T cells. Enrichment of CD8 T cells was performed with RosetteSep CD8+ T Cell Enrichment Cocktail and Ficoll-Paque, after which ACK red cell lysis was carried out. Reading the germline V gene (reference sequence) gives CDR1 LNHDA and CDR2 SQIVND. V sheds 3 bases and J sheds 7 bases, leaving 13 bases between their ends. The CDR3 spans 14 residues, from the cysteine through the phenylalanine. This entry keeps only the CDR3 DNA: 42 bases, framed from base 1. Only a few counts were recorded for this clonotype. Its recognized antigen is unknown. No base-level quality is on record; no much larger clone is a single base apart.

Overall study outcomes, separate from this receptor: Modeling gave 3 to 3.5 recovered TCR RNA copies per cell versus around 10 by digital PCR, implying approximately 30% capture efficiency. Identical TCR molecules sharing a barcode could cause highly expanded clone sizes to be underestimated. In CMV-specific effector cells, clones with more than 20 RNA copies contained over 99% of molecules, whereas in naive cells such clones contained under 1% of molecules. When barcode sub-clustering was omitted, TCR diversity was inflated by chimeric consensus sequences, with chimeras reaching as high as 47%. Even against a background of one million naive CD8 T cells, spiked-in Jurkat TCR RNA amounting to a single cell's worth was reported to be detectable. The naive libraries included spiked-in Jurkat TCR RNA (about nine copies' worth), and this Jurkat TCR RNA is not part of the donor repertoire.

The sequence derives from a human donor in good health. Some libraries in this study had Jurkat cell RNA spiked in. The source material was naive CD8+ T cells from blood, with Jurkat cell RNA spiked in. The cell subset or site label, as the study defines it: FACS-sorted CD8+CD4-CCR7+CD45RA+ naive T cells. The rearrangement combines TRBV19 with TRBJ1-5, and the D gene may be TRBD1, 6 bases matching. Here the CDR3 is given as CASSMALGGQPQHF. The DNA sequence is given as TGTGCCAGTAGTATGGCCCTTGGGGGCCAGCCCCAGCATTTT.